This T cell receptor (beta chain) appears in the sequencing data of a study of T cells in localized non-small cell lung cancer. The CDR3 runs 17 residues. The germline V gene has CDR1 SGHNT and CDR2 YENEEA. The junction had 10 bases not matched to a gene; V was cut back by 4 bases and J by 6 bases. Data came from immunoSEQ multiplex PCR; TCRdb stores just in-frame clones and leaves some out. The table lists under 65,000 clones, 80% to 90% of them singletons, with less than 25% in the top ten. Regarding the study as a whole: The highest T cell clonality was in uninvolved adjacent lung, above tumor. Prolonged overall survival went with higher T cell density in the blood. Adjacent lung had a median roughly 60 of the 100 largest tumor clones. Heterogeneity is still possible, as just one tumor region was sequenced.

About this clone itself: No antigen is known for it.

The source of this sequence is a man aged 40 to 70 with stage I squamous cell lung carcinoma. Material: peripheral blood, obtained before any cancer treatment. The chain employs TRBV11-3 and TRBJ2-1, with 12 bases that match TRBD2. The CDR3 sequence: CASSSRTSGARGNEQFF. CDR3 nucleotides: TGTGCCAGCAGCTCACGGACTAGCGGGGCTCGGGGCAATGAGCAGTTCTTC.